Presented here are 14 T cell receptor beta chains from one specimen sequenced in a study of T-cell memory formation after mild COVID-19. TCRdb reprocessed the 5' RACE reads via MiXCR and lists one record per CDR3 protein. Among 300,000 to 350,000 distinct CDR3 sequences, approximately 13% were seen once, and the ten largest hold about a fifth. Sequenced material: PBMCs or a T cell subset sorted from them (not recorded which). The receptors come from a man younger than 30 who had mild COVID-19 (a few samples of this study predate the infection). Cell type and time point are not known.

This clonotype was seen many times. The rearrangement joins TRBV27 to TRBJ2-7, with 13 bases lining up with TRBD2. V lost 6 bases to trimming and J lost 4 bases; unmatched junction nucleotides: 6. The CDR3 is 15 residues long. CDR1 MNHEY and CDR2 SMNVEV come from the germline V gene (reference sequence). The CDR3 loop is CASSLGTSGVYEQYF. In DNA form, the CDR3 reads TGTGCCAGCAGCCTTGGGACTAGCGGGGTGTACGAGCAGTACTTC.

The J gene is TRBJ1-2, the V gene TRBV9, with 8 bases fitting TRBD1. Per the germline V gene, CDR1 is SGDLS and CDR2 is YYNGEE. The J segment lost 4 bases and the V segment lost 2 bases, leaving 7 bases of the junction unmatched. The CDR3 runs to 15 residues. CDR3 region: CASSVTRTGSYGYTF. For the CDR3, the DNA is TGTGCCAGCAGCGTGACTCGGACAGGGAGCTATGGCTACACCTTC.

A few counts support this clonotype. The chain has TRBV7-9 and TRBJ1-1, with D possibly being TRBD1 (5 bases). Deletions cut 1 base from V and 10 bases from J, with 16 bases between. The CDR3 spans 14 residues. Germline loops: CDR1 SEHNR, CDR2 FQNEAQ (reference sequence). CDR3 coding DNA: TGTGCCAGCAGCTTAGGTGGCCAGGGTGGATCAGCTTTCTTT. It is translated as CASSLGGQGGSAFF.

J is TRBJ1-2 and V is TRBV29-1; D is unresolved. This CDR3 has 11 residues. With 3 bases removed from V and 3 bases from J, the gap between germline ends came to 5 bases. Germline V gene lookup returns CDR1 SQVTM and CDR2 ANQGSEA. In DNA form, the CDR3 reads TGCAGCGTTGAGTGGGACTATGGCTACACCTTC. This gives the protein CSVEWDYGYTF.

The V call is TRBV7-3, the J call TRBJ2-2, with a weak D call TRBD2 (7 bases). This CDR3 contains 14 residues. Germline CDR1 SGHTA, CDR2 FQGTGA. Trimming left V 4 bases short and J 6 bases short, with 12 bases between. CDR3 region: CASSSRGPPGELFF. In nucleotides, the CDR3 is TGTGCCAGCAGCTCGCGGGGGCCCCCCGGGGAGCTGTTTTTT.

The chain is built from TRBV7-2 and TRBJ2-5; D unresolved. Trimming left V 3 bases short and J 4 bases short, with 12 bases between. CDR1 is SGHTA and CDR2 is FQGNSA in the germline V gene. This CDR3 is 14 amino acids long. The CDR3 DNA reads TGTGCCAGCAGCTTGAATATGGGTGGAGAGACCCAGTACTTC. It specifies CASSLNMGGETQYF.

This clonotype has just a few counts. The V gene is TRBV5-1, the J gene TRBJ2-1; no firm D call. Germline CDR1 and CDR2: SGHRS and YFSETQ. This CDR3 region has 14 residues. Trimming removed 2 bases from V and 5 bases from J, with 11 bases in between. The DNA for the CDR3 is TGCGCCAGCAGCTTTCTGGACCATAACAATGAGCAGTTCTTC. This encodes CASSFLDHNNEQFF.

This clonotype showed up many times. The chain carries TRBV4-3 and TRBJ1-1; TRBD1 is a possible D gene (6 bases). Looked up from germline, CDR1 is LGHNA and CDR2 is YSLEER. V lost 4 bases and J lost 7, with 16 bases in between. CDR3 length: 14 residues. Written as DNA, the CDR3 is TGCGCCAGCAGCCGAGTTGAACAGGGTAATGAAGCTTTCTTT. It encodes CASSRVEQGNEAFF.

This clonotype was counted only a few times. J is TRBJ1-6 and V is TRBV28; TRBD1 agrees at 7 bases. The junction had 12 bases not matched to a gene; V was cut back by 5 bases and J by 8 bases. Germline CDR1 reads MDHEN; CDR2 reads SYDVKM. The CDR3 spans 16 residues. CDR3 nucleotide sequence: TGTGCCAGCAGTATCTACGGAGGGACAGTTGATTCACCCCTCCACTTT. This sequence encodes CASSIYGGTVDSPLHF.

The table lists this clonotype with many counts. The chain uses TRBV24-1 and TRBJ2-3, with D perhaps matching TRBD1 (6 bases). The germline V gene encodes CDR1 KGHDR and CDR2 SFDVKD. The CDR3 covers 14 residues. The V end was cut by 9 bases, the J end by 9 bases, with 21 bases between. The CDR3 coding sequence is TGTGCCACCGGGGGCCGGAGCAGTCCACTAACGCAGTATTTT. Its protein is CATGGRSSPLTQYF.

This clonotype was counted ten times or more. For the CDR3, the DNA is TGTGCCAGCAGCTCCGGAACAGGGTCTGGCTACACCTTC. Protein: CASSSGTGSGYTF. The gene calls are TRBV11-2 and TRBJ1-2; a possible D gene is TRBD1 (6 bases). The CDR3 covers 13 residues. V lost 4 bases and J lost 7, with 13 bases in between. CDR1 is SGHAT and CDR2 is FQNNGV in the germline V gene.

Only a few counts were recorded for this clonotype. This chain links TRBV5-1 with TRBJ1-2; a possible D gene is TRBD1 (5 bases). CDR3 length: 13 residues. Per the germline V gene, CDR1 is SGHRS and CDR2 is YFSETQ. Trimming removed 4 bases from V and 7 bases from J, with 14 bases in between. The CDR3 reads CASSAGRLSGYTF. The CDR3 DNA reads as TGCGCCAGCAGCGCAGGGAGACTCTCTGGCTACACCTTC.

Many counts were recorded for this clonotype. The CDR3 sequence is CASSFSLYEQYF. Written as DNA, the CDR3 is TGTGCCAGCAGTTTCTCCCTCTACGAGCAGTACTTC. The J gene is TRBJ2-7, the V gene TRBV12-3 or TRBV12-4; D gene unclear. The CDR3 has 12 residues. V was clipped by 3 bases and J by 3 bases, with 6 bases between them.

This clonotype was seen only a few times. This chain joins TRBV19 and TRBJ2-7; 7 positions match TRBD1. Germline values: CDR1 LNHDA, CDR2 SQIVND (reference sequence). The CDR3 loop spans 12 amino acids. V dropped 5 bases and J dropped 6; count of bases not matched to a gene: 4. DNA of the CDR3: TGTGCCAGTAGTTTGACAGGGTTCGAGCAGTACTTC. It is translated as CASSLTGFEQYF.